Detailed here is one T cell receptor (beta chain). Its target is not known. Between the trimmed V and J ends, which lost 4 bases and 2 bases, there was a span of 6 bases. The CDR3 totals 11 residues. Per the germline V gene, CDR1 is SQVTM and CDR2 is ANQGSEA. TCRdb re-called the reads with MiXCR, one entry per CDR3 protein. The repertoire holds around 440,000 distinct CDR3 sequences, about 10% seen once, with roughly 10% in the top ten. The data were taken from a study of T cell repertoires in cytomegalovirus infection. Study observations and caveats: The cumulative frequency of public TCR beta families identified carriers of CMV plus the relevant HLA. CMV-specific TCR beta clonotypes restricted by HLA-C dominated the ex vivo response.

This clonotype was obtained from a human donor in good health (CMV status not recorded). Some clones in this sample may be carry-over from other donors' samples. Material: PBMCs. V usage is TRBV29-1 and J usage is TRBJ2-7; D gene unclear. CDR3 sequence: CSVGDTYEQYF. The CDR3 bases are TGCAGCGTTGGCGACACCTACGAGCAGTACTTC.